Given below is one T cell receptor beta chain in context. Measured with immunoSEQ multiplex PCR; TCRdb has only the in-frame clones, and not every one. The profile covers approximately 400,000 clones, with around 93% appearing a single time and roughly 0.021% taken by the ten largest. The source of the sample is a study of shared T cell receptors in the human thymus. The CDR3 runs 19 residues. Germline values: CDR1 SGHNT, CDR2 YENEEA. Trimming at V came to 4 bases and at J to 1 base, leaving 9 bases not matched to a gene. This receptor was taken from a human donor. Sequencing was performed on thymocytes. The V call is TRBV11-3, the J call TRBJ2-1; TRBD2 matches at 14 bases. Here the CDR3 DNA reads TGTGCCAGCAGCTCAAACCGACTAGCGGGAGGGCAGTCCTACAATGAGCAGTTCTTC. Translation: CASSSNRLAGGQSYNEQFF.